The text below deals with one T cell receptor (beta chain). The sample is drawn from a study of blood T cell repertoires in COVID-19. Study background: Nucleic acid was either cDNA or gDNA, and it came from T cells, B-cell-depleted T cells, or PBMCs.

Clones were sequenced by immunoSEQ multiplex PCR, and TCRdb holds only the in-frame ones, with some missing. The data hold roughly 150,000 clones, with about four fifths observed a single time. Germline values: CDR1 SGHRS, CDR2 YFSETQ. CDR3 length equals 12 residues. Trimming cost V 3 bases and J 7 bases, with 5 bases left between them. The chain carries TRBV5-1 and TRBJ1-6; D is uncertain. The sequence was collected from a man in his 70s with active or convalescent COVID-19. The sample taken for sequencing was peripheral blood. The CDR3 reads CASSSGNSPLHF. For the CDR3, the DNA is TGCGCCAGCAGCTCCGGGAATTCACCCCTCCACTTT.